This T cell receptor beta chain derives from a study of monozygotic twins with inflammatory bowel disease. CDR1 SGHRS and CDR2 YFSETQ come from the germline V gene. CDR3 length: 13 residues. Using the 5' RACE reads, TCRdb records one entry per CDR3 protein without DNA. The sample includes around 150,000 distinct CDR3 sequences. The sample comprised blood. This chain uses TRBV5-1 with TRBJ2-1; TCRdb indicates TRBD1, and absent DNA this call remains unverified. This receptor was identified in a human donor with ulcerative colitis or Crohn's disease, or a healthy co-twin of an affected twin (not recorded which). The CDR3 loop reads CASSGGTESEQFF.